This passage covers 29 T cell receptor beta chains from one sample sequenced in a study of cytomegalovirus exposure and HLA in healthy donors. PCR was performed using 60 Vbeta and 13 Jbeta primers. Assay: immunoSEQ multiplex PCR; the TCRdb copy retains only in-frame clones and omits some. The sample yields roughly 100,000 clones, about three quarters seen once. Material for sequencing was PBMCs. The source is a woman under 30 in good health and CMV-seropositive.

The chain employs TRBV7-2 and TRBJ2-1; D is ambiguous. The CDR3 loop spans 14 amino acids. Germline CDR1 and CDR2: SGHTA and FQGNSA. V was pared by 2 bases and J by 9 bases, with 14 bases between. CDR3 sequence (DNA): TGTGCCAGCAGCTTACCCTGGGCCAGGCCTGAGCAGTTCTTC. Protein: CASSLPWARPEQFF.

The V gene is TRBV28, the J gene TRBJ1-2; D remains unclear. The CDR3 sequence is 14 residues long. V lost 2 bases, J lost 1 base, and 8 bases lay in between. CDR1 and CDR2 from the germline V gene are MDHEN and SYDVKM. CDR3 DNA: TGTGCCAGCAGTTTAAGCCCCCTTAACTATGGCTACACCTTC. Protein: CASSLSPLNYGYTF.

The rearrangement joins TRBV19 to TRBJ2-3, with D possibly being TRBD1 (6 bases). V was cut by 6 bases and J by 5 bases, with 21 bases left in between. Germline V lookup: CDR1 LNHDA, CDR2 SQIVND (reference sequence). CDR3 length: 16 amino acids. The DNA of the CDR3 is TGTGCCAGTAGCCCAGGGGTGGCGGACCTTGGAGATACGCAGTATTTT. It translates to CASSPGVADLGDTQYF.

The V call is TRBV5-4, the J call TRBJ2-3, with D perhaps TRBD1 (6 bases). Trimming took off 3 bases at V and 4 bases at J, with 15 bases between the two ends. The CDR3 has 15 residues. CDR1 is SGHNT, CDR2 YYREEE, per germline (reference sequence). CDR3 amino acids: CASSWELAGADTQYF. The CDR3, as DNA: TGTGCCAGCAGCTGGGAGCTGGCAGGGGCAGATACGCAGTATTTT.

This clone was counted a single time. This rearrangement joins TRBV11-2 to TRBJ2-7, with D possibly being TRBD2 (5 bases). Germline loops: CDR1 SGHAT, CDR2 FQNNGV. The CDR3 is made up of 17 amino acids. V shed 1 base and J shed 3 bases, with 19 bases lying between them. CDR3 in DNA: TGTGCCAGCAGCTTAGGGGTTTGGGGAGCAGCTGACTACGAGCAGTACTTC. Encoded protein: CASSLGVWGAADYEQYF.

The chain recombines TRBV5-6 with TRBJ2-1; the match to TRBD1 covers 9 bases. CDR3 length: 16 residues. Trimming cost V 4 bases and J 2 bases; bases outside gene matches: 7. The germline V gene encodes CDR1 SGHDT and CDR2 YYEEEE. The CDR3: CASSGLGTGTYNEQFF. CDR3 nucleotide sequence: TGTGCCAGCAGCGGGTTGGGGACAGGGACCTACAATGAGCAGTTCTTC.

The chain recombines TRBV10-2 with TRBJ1-2, with TRBD1 matching 8 bases. This CDR3 spans 14 amino acids. Germline V gives CDR1 WSHSY, CDR2 SAAADI. The V gene end was trimmed by 6 bases and the J gene end by 4 bases; junction bases not matched to a gene: 7. The CDR3 here is CASSPGQGAYGYTF. CDR3 coding DNA: TGCGCCAGCAGCCCCGGACAGGGAGCCTATGGCTACACCTTC.

The genes are TRBV27 and TRBJ2-7; 15 bases align to TRBD2. The CDR3 extends over 18 amino acids. V dropped 6 bases and J dropped 2; count of bases not matched to a gene: 11. Germline CDR1 MNHEY, CDR2 SMNVEV (reference sequence). The CDR3 DNA reads as TGTGCCAGCAGCACCCAGGGACTAGCGGGAGGACGCGCCTACGAGCAGTACTTC. This translates into CASSTQGLAGGRAYEQYF.

Comment on this clone: Likely a read error: the CDR3 ends without its conserved phenylalanine or tryptophan. The genes are TRBV30 and TRBJ1-1, with a possible D match to TRBD1 (5 bases). Trimming left V 4 bases short and J 5 bases short, with 11 bases between. Looked up from germline, CDR1 is GTSNPN and CDR2 is SVGIG (reference sequence). CDR3 length: 12 amino acids. The CDR3 region is CAWTFEGTEAFV. For the CDR3, the DNA is TGTGCCTGGACCTTTGAGGGGACTGAAGCTTTCGTT.

The genes are TRBV9 and TRBJ1-2; D gene uncertain. Per germline, CDR1 SGDLS and CDR2 YYNGEE. Trimming took off 3 bases at V and 4 bases at J, with 7 bases between the two ends. The CDR3 runs 12 residues. Here the CDR3 reads CASSDGGYGYTF. For the CDR3, the DNA is TGTGCCAGCAGCGACGGCGGCTATGGCTACACCTTC.

The rearrangement uses TRBV2 and TRBJ2-7; 9 nucleotides agree with TRBD2. The germline gives CDR1 SNHLY, CDR2 FYNNEI. Trimming cost V 8 bases and J 6 bases; bases outside gene matches: 8. The CDR3 is 13 residues long. The CDR3 loop reads CASGAGGRSEQYF. As DNA, the CDR3 is TGTGCCAGCGGAGCGGGAGGTAGGAGCGAGCAGTACTTC.

V and J are TRBV27 and TRBJ2-7; the D gene is possibly TRBD2 (6 bases). Between the trimmed V and J ends, which lost 1 base and 3 bases, there was a span of 31 bases. Germline assignment: CDR1 MNHEY and CDR2 SMNVEV (reference sequence). The CDR3 contains 21 residues. This CDR3 is CASSLCPTWDSRITLNYEQYF. The CDR3 DNA is TGTGCCAGCAGTTTATGCCCAACGTGGGACTCAAGGATTACTCTAAACTACGAGCAGTACTTC.

The chain carries TRBV18 and TRBJ1-4; the match to TRBD1 covers 8 bases. Trimming removed 4 bases from V and 4 bases from J; junction bases left unmatched: 5. Germline loops: CDR1 KGHSH, CDR2 LQKENI. This CDR3 has 15 amino acids. CDR3 nucleotides: TGTGCCAGCTCACGTCAGGGGGCTGGTAATGAAAAACTGTTTTTT. It encodes CASSRQGAGNEKLFF.

This clone was counted a few times. The genes are TRBV5-1 and TRBJ2-5; 14 bases line up with TRBD2. With 4 bases clipped from V and 2 bases from J, the junction kept 7 bases outside the gene matches. There are 17 residues in the CDR3. Germline lookup yields CDR1 SGHRS and CDR2 YFSETQ. CDR3 region: CASSPGTSGRQQETQYF. For the CDR3, the DNA is TGCGCCAGCAGCCCGGGGACTAGCGGGAGACAACAAGAGACCCAGTACTTC.

This clone has more than one count but fewer than ten. The chain uses TRBV30 and TRBJ1-5; D might be TRBD1 (6 bases). Per germline, CDR1 GTSNPN and CDR2 SVGIG (reference sequence). The V end was cut by 1 base, the J end by 9 bases, with 13 bases between. The CDR3 has 13 residues. CDR3 in DNA: TGTGCCTGGAGTGGGGGGGGAGGGGGGCCCCAGCATTTT. Translation: CAWSGGGGGPQHF.

J is TRBJ2-7 and V is TRBV27; TRBD2 matches at 13 bases. With V trimmed by 3 bases and J by 0 bases, 8 bases remained unmatched. The CDR3 covers 18 residues. The germline V gene has CDR1 MNHEY and CDR2 SMNVEV (reference sequence). CDR3 coding DNA: TGTGCCAGCAGTTTGTCGGGGACTAGCGGGGAAAGCTCCTACGAGCAGTACTTC. This sequence encodes CASSLSGTSGESSYEQYF.

The chain combines TRBV19 with TRBJ2-3; a weak D match, TRBD1 (6 bases). CDR3 length: 15 amino acids. Trimming took 6 bases from V and 6 from J, leaving 19 bases between them. Germline CDR1 is LNHDA and CDR2 is SQIVND (reference sequence). Here the CDR3 reads CASRRTGQSGDTQYF. The CDR3 coding sequence is TGTGCCAGTAGGAGAACAGGACAGTCCGGGGATACGCAGTATTTT.

This clone was seen more than once but under ten times. The CDR3: CASSFLPYEQYF. CDR3 nucleotides: TGTGCCAGCAGTTTTCTCCCCTACGAGCAGTACTTC. The chain couples TRBV28 to TRBJ2-7, with D uncertain. V gave up 3 bases and J gave up 2 bases, with 5 bases separating them. The germline V gene has CDR1 MDHEN and CDR2 SYDVKM. CDR3 length: 12 amino acids.

The chain has TRBV28 and TRBJ2-3; D is possibly TRBD2 (5 bases). The CDR3 runs to 14 residues. Germline-derived CDR1 and CDR2 are MDHEN and SYDVKM. The germline V and J ends were trimmed by 6 bases and 2 bases, with 12 bases remaining between them. In nucleotides, the CDR3 is TGTGCCAGCAGCCCAGCGGAATACACAGATACGCAGTATTTT. Encoded protein: CASSPAEYTDTQYF.

This rearrangement joins TRBV7-2 to TRBJ2-7; TRBD1 agrees at 10 bases. Germline trimming cut 4 bases from V and 3 bases from J; bases unmatched to any gene: 6. CDR3 length equals 15 residues. Germline CDR1 SGHTA, CDR2 FQGNSA. In DNA form, the CDR3 reads TGTGCCAGCAGCTCGCCGGGACAGGGGATCTACGAGCAGTACTTC. Translated: CASSSPGQGIYEQYF.

V is TRBV28 and J is TRBJ1-1, with D hard to call. The V and J ends lost 8 bases and 0 bases respectively, with 10 bases between them. This CDR3 spans 13 amino acids. Germline CDR1 reads MDHEN; CDR2 reads SYDVKM. Here the CDR3 reads CASSGSMNTEAFF. CDR3 nucleotides: TGTGCCAGCTCCGGGAGCATGAACACTGAAGCTTTCTTT.

The chain recombines TRBV30 with TRBJ2-1; maybe TRBD1 (5 bases). This CDR3 comprises 14 residues. Germline V CDR1 and CDR2: GTSNPN, SVGIG (reference sequence). V lost 3 bases and J 6 bases, leaving 15 bases between the germline ends. The CDR3: CAWSAWGDLNEQFF. The CDR3 DNA reads as TGTGCCTGGAGCGCCTGGGGCGACCTCAATGAGCAGTTCTTC.

CDR3 residues: CASSGGAYWNGYTF. As DNA, the CDR3 is TGTGCCAGTTCAGGGGGCGCGTACTGGAATGGCTACACCTTC. The J gene is TRBJ1-2, the V gene TRBV25-1; 8 bases are shared with TRBD1. Germline CDR1 and CDR2: MGHDK and SYGVNS. The ends lost 9 bases at V and 6 bases at J; junction bases unmatched: 12. There are 14 residues in the CDR3.

CDR3 nucleotide sequence: TGTGCCAGCGACAGACCGACAGGGAACCGCTTTGCAACTAATGAAAAACTGTTTTTT. This gives the protein CASDRPTGNRFATNEKLFF. The V call is TRBV7-3, the J call TRBJ1-4, with 7 bases matching TRBD1. With 8 bases clipped from V and 0 bases from J, the junction kept 18 bases outside the gene matches. There are 19 residues in the CDR3. Germline V CDR1 and CDR2: SGHTA, FQGTGA.

The chain combines TRBV7-8 with TRBJ2-1, with TRBD2 as a possible D gene (6 bases). This CDR3 comprises 18 residues. Germline CDR1 SGHVS, CDR2 FQNEAQ. V was cut by 1 base and J by 0 bases, with 16 bases left in between. In DNA, the CDR3 is TGTGCCAGCAGCTTAGTGGTGATAGCGGCCATCTCCTACAATGAGCAGTTCTTC. Its translation: CASSLVVIAAISYNEQFF.

The rearrangement links TRBV6-5 to TRBJ2-1; 8 bases map to TRBD2. Germline V gene lookup returns CDR1 MNHEY and CDR2 SVGAGI. The CDR3 has 14 residues. J gave up 4 bases and V 5 bases, and 4 bases lay outside the gene matches. CDR3 protein: CASSVAGSYNEQFF. CDR3 nucleotide sequence: TGTGCCAGCAGTGTAGCGGGATCATACAATGAGCAGTTCTTC.

V and J are TRBV6-1 and TRBJ2-2; no reliable D call. The CDR3 loop spans 14 amino acids. Germline V gene data show CDR1 as MNHNS and CDR2 as SASEGT. Trimming cost V 5 bases and J 3 bases, with 10 bases left between them. CDR3 coding DNA: TGTGCCAGCAGTCGGTCGCCCGACACCGGGGAGCTGTTTTTT. This sequence encodes CASSRSPDTGELFF.

The chain employs TRBV30 and TRBJ2-3; TRBD2 aligns across 14 bases. V gave up 2 bases and J gave up 5 bases; unmatched junction bases: 12. CDR1 is GTSNPN and CDR2 is SVGIG in the germline V gene (reference sequence). This CDR3 has 18 amino acids. The CDR3 coding sequence is TGTGCCTGGAGTAGACTAGCGGGAGGGCCCCTCGGTGTAGATACGCAGTATTTT. Translation: CAWSRLAGGPLGVDTQYF. Supplemented by reference TRBV30 and TRBJ2-3, the full variable domain reads SQTIHQWPATLVQPVGSPLSLECTVEGTSNPNLYWYRQAAGRGLQLLFYSVGIGQISSEVPQNLSASRPQDRQFILSSKKLLLSDSGFYLCAWSRLAGGPLGVDTQYFGPGTRLTVL.

V gene TRBV6-5 combines with J gene TRBJ2-7; 11 bases are a match to TRBD2. V dropped 4 bases and J dropped 3; count of bases not matched to a gene: 2. CDR3 length equals 14 residues. Germline V gives CDR1 MNHEY, CDR2 SVGAGI. CDR3 DNA sequence: TGTGCCAGCAGTTCACTAGCGGGAGTCTACGAGCAGTACTTC. This encodes CASSSLAGVYEQYF.